This T cell receptor (beta chain) was identified during a study of T cell responses to AZD1222 COVID-19 vaccine. Study-wide findings and caveats: Close to half of spike-specific TCRs reportedly recognize unmutated variant regions. In a largely white British group with more females than males, clonal diversity was possibly underestimated. Only a handful of AZD1222 recipients, more than 5 in all, had baseline seropositivity. Repertoire collection took place solely once the T cell response had peaked.

This clone was observed once. Its antigen is unknown. The V and J ends lost 6 bases and 4 bases respectively, with 16 bases between them. The CDR3 runs to 15 residues. Germline V gene data show CDR1 as MDHEN and CDR2 as SYDVKM. The table came from immunoSEQ multiplex PCR; TCRdb's copy has only in-frame clones and leaves some out. The data show roughly 120,000 clones, about 90% seen once. The sample in question was peripheral blood, obtained 28 days after the second AZD1222 dose. This chain uses TRBV28 with TRBJ1-3; D remains ambiguous. This clonotype was obtained from an adult who received the AZD1222 COVID-19 vaccine. CDR3 sequence reads: CASSRRGRVGNTIYF. As DNA, the CDR3 is TGTGCCAGCAGCCGCCGAGGGCGGGTGGGAAACACCATATATTTT.